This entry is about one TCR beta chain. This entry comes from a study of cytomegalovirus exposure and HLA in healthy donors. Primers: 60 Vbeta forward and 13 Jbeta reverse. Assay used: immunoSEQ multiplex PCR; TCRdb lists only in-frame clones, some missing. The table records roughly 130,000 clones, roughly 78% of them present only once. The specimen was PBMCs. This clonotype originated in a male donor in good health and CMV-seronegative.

The CDR3 region is CASSLAPPGLARGGYEQYF. DNA of the CDR3: TGTGCCAGCAGCCTAGCTCCGCCGGGACTAGCGAGGGGTGGATACGAGCAGTACTTC. The J gene is TRBJ2-7, the V gene TRBV5-4; 10 nucleotides align to TRBD2. V shed 4 bases and J 4 bases; nucleotides not matched to a gene: 20. From germline, CDR1 is SGHNT and CDR2 YYREEE (reference sequence). This CDR3 comprises 19 residues. Combining the CDR3 with reference TRBV5-4 and TRBJ2-7 gives the whole variable domain ETGVTQSPTHLIKTRGQQVTLRCSSQSGHNTVSWYQQALGQGPQFIFQYYREEENGRGNFPPRFSGLQFPNYSSELNVNALELDDSALYLCASSLAPPGLARGGYEQYFGPGTRLTVT.